The clone carrying this TCR beta chain was seen once. These data belong to a study of blood T cell repertoires in COVID-19. About the study: Specimens from acute and convalescent COVID-19 originated in the United States, Italy and Spain. Nucleic acid was either cDNA or gDNA, and it came from T cells, B-cell-depleted T cells, or PBMCs.

As originally analysed: Scientists estimated how many nucleated cells there were by amplifying reference gene primers. The table came from immunoSEQ multiplex PCR; TCRdb's copy has only in-frame clones and leaves some out. That table supplies the V and J calls and clone size; D and trimming were determined from the DNA. Among fewer than 200,000 clones listed, approximately 85% were seen once. This sequence was found in a man aged 55-75 years who had recovered from COVID-19. Sequenced: peripheral blood.

CDR3 DNA: TGCGCCACCCGGGGATCCACTAGGGCAGATACGCAGTATTTT. Translation gives CATRGSTRADTQYF. J is TRBJ2-3 and V is TRBV4-1, with TRBD2 as a possible D gene (5 bases). Germline values: CDR1 MGHRA, CDR2 YSYEKL. The CDR3 spans 14 residues. V dropped 10 bases and J dropped 4 bases, with 18 bases sitting between them.